The 10 T cell receptor beta chains reported below all come from one sample, sequenced in a study of CD8 T cells in Susac syndrome. With random hexamers, about 0.45 to 1 ug RNA was reverse transcribed. One entry per CDR3 protein, called by TCRdb with MiXCR from the immunoSEQ multiplex PCR reads. The data hold 200,000 to 250,000 distinct CDR3 sequences, with roughly 96% observed a single time. The sample was CD4+ T cells from PBMCs. The origin of the receptors is a human donor with multiple sclerosis.

The chain employs TRBV15 and TRBJ1-2; D call uncertain. The CDR3 runs to 13 residues. Trimming stripped 3 bases from V and 2 bases from J, with 7 bases between. Germline CDR1 and CDR2: LNHNV and YYDKDF (reference sequence). The CDR3 loop reads CATSSSVNYGYTF. The CDR3 DNA reads as TGTGCCACCAGCAGTTCTGTAAACTATGGCTACACCTTC.

This rearrangement joins TRBV15 to TRBJ1-4; tentative D call: TRBD1 (5 bases). V lost 0 bases and J 7 bases, leaving 9 bases between the germline ends. Germline lookup yields CDR1 LNHNV and CDR2 YYDKDF (reference sequence). There are 14 residues in the CDR3. CDR3 DNA: TGTGCCACCAGCAGAGATCCAGGGTCTGAAAAACTGTTTTTT. As protein: CATSRDPGSEKLFF.

V usage is TRBV3-1 and J usage is TRBJ2-7; D unresolved. V dropped 3 bases and J dropped 3 bases, with 3 bases sitting between them. The CDR3 contains 11 residues. Germline V CDR1 and CDR2: LGHDT, YNNKEL (reference sequence). CDR3 in amino acids: CASSQSYEQYF. Here the CDR3 DNA reads TGTGCCAGCAGCCAGAGCTACGAGCAGTACTTC.

The chain is built from TRBV11-2 and TRBJ1-1; D is possibly TRBD1 (6 bases). CDR1 SGHAT and CDR2 FQNNGV come from the germline V gene. CDR3 length equals 14 residues. V was cut by 0 bases and J by 4 bases, with 9 bases left in between. The CDR3 sequence: CASSLDRRGTEAFF. The CDR3 DNA is TGTGCCAGCAGCTTAGATCGCAGGGGCACTGAAGCTTTCTTT.

This chain connects TRBV19 to TRBJ1-1; a possible D gene is TRBD1 (5 bases). The V gene's germline CDR1 is LNHDA and CDR2 SQIVND (reference sequence). V lost 3 bases to trimming and J lost 1 base, with 12 bases between them. The CDR3 contains 15 residues. CDR3: CASSIWGGTNTEAFF. Written as DNA, the CDR3 is TGTGCCAGTAGTATCTGGGGCGGAACGAACACTGAAGCTTTCTTT.

The rearrangement joins TRBV29-1 to TRBJ2-1; a possible D gene is TRBD2 (6 bases). Looked up from germline, CDR1 is SQVTM and CDR2 is ANQGSEA. The CDR3 runs 15 residues. With 6 bases removed from V and 1 base from J, the gap between germline ends came to 16 bases. The CDR3, as DNA: TGCAGCGTCTCCCCTAGGGGACTGTCCTACAATGAGCAGTTCTTC. This gives the protein CSVSPRGLSYNEQFF.

The J gene is TRBJ2-7, the V gene TRBV7-2; no clear D gene. Looked up from germline, CDR1 is SGHTA and CDR2 is FQGNSA. The CDR3 has 9 residues. Trimming took 8 bases from V and 3 from J, leaving 2 bases between them. For the CDR3, the DNA is TGTGCCAGCCGCTACGAGCAGTACTTC. Its protein is CASRYEQYF.

This clonotype was found a few times. The V call is TRBV7-2, the J call TRBJ2-7, with 14 bases identical to TRBD2. The ends lost 3 bases at V and 9 bases at J; junction bases unmatched: 10. The CDR3 is made up of 16 amino acids. Germline assignment: CDR1 SGHTA and CDR2 FQGNSA. The CDR3 reads CASSLKGLAGVEGQYF. The CDR3 coding sequence is TGTGCCAGCAGCTTGAAGGGACTAGCGGGAGTAGAAGGGCAGTACTTC.

The V and J genes are TRBV7-9 and TRBJ1-2; D possibly corresponds to TRBD1 (5 bases). Germline lookup yields CDR1 SEHNR and CDR2 FQNEAQ (reference sequence). The CDR3 spans 14 residues. The ends were cut back, 6 bases at V and 0 bases at J, with 11 bases in the middle. CDR3 loop: CASSFGGTNYGYTF. CDR3 DNA sequence: TGTGCCAGCAGTTTCGGGGGAACTAACTATGGCTACACCTTC. Full variable domain (missing parts from reference TRBV7-9 and TRBJ1-2): DTGVSQNPRHKITKRGQNVTFRCDPISEHNRLYWYRQTLGQGPEFLTYFQNEAQLEKSRLLSDRFSAERPKGSFSTLEIQRTEQGDSAMYLCASSFGGTNYGYTFGSGTRLTVV.

The chain couples TRBV29-1 to TRBJ2-5; weak D call: TRBD2 (5 bases). CDR1 SQVTM and CDR2 ANQGSEA come from the germline V gene. V dropped 5 bases and J dropped 3 bases, with 13 bases sitting between them. The CDR3 extends over 13 amino acids. The CDR3 loop is CSVRLALKETQYF. The CDR3 DNA reads as TGCAGCGTTAGGCTAGCACTTAAAGAGACCCAGTACTTC.